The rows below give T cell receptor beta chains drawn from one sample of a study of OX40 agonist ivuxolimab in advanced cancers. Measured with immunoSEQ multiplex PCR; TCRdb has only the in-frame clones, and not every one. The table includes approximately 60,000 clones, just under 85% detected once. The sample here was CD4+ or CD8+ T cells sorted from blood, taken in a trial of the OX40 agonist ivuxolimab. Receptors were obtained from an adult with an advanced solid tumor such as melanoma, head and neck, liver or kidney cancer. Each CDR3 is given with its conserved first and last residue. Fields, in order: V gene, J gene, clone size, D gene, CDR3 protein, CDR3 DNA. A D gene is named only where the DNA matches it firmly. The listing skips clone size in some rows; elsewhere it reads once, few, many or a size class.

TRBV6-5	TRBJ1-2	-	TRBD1	CASSYRARQGGYTF	TGTGCCAGCAGTTACAGGGCTCGACAGGGAGGCTACACCTTC
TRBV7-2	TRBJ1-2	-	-	CASSPDSNYGYTF	TGTGCCAGCAGCCCCGACAGTAACTATGGCTACACCTTC
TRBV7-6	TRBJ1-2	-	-	CASSLEGYGYTF	TGTGCCAGCAGCTTAGAGGGCTATGGCTACACCTTC
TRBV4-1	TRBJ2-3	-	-	CASSQSSTDTQYF	TGCGCCAGCAGCCAATCTAGCACAGATACGCAGTATTTT
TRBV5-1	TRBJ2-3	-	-	CASSLDGPGNTDTQYF	TGCGCCAGCAGCTTGGACGGACCGGGAAACACAGATACGCAGTATTTT
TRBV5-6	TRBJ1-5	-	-	CASSLFNQPQHF	TGTGCCAGCAGCTTGTTTAATCAGCCCCAGCATTTT
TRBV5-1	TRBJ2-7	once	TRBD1	CASSETGTGGYEQYF	TGCGCCAGCAGCGAAACCGGGACAGGGGGCTACGAGCAGTACTTC
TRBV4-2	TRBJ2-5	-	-	CASSRSSPETQYF	TGTGCCAGCAGCCGGTCCTCTCCGGAGACCCAGTACTTC
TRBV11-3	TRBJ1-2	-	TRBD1	CASSPPDRGSGYTF	TGTGCCAGCAGCCCACCGGACAGGGGGTCCGGCTACACCTTC
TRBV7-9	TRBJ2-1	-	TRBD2	CASSLGEEREKFF	TGTGCCAGCAGCTTAGGAGAGGAGCGGGAGAAGTTCTTC
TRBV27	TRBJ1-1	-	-	CASNRPGYTEAFF	TGTGCCAGCAACAGGCCTGGGTATACTGAAGCTTTCTTT
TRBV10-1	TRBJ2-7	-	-	CARLQPDLGGGIREQYF	TGCGCCAGACTACAACCCGACCTAGGGGGGGGGATTAGGGAGCAGTACTTC
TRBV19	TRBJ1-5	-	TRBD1	CASRRRPGQGHSNQPQHF	TGTGCCAGTAGGAGGCGTCCGGGACAGGGACATAGCAATCAGCCCCAGCATTTT
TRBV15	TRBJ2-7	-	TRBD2	CATSRGSSGSYEQYF	TGTGCCACCAGCAGAGGGTCTAGCGGCTCCTACGAGCAGTACTTC
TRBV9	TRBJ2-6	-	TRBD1	CASSVGTGNSGANVLTF	TGTGCCAGCAGCGTGGGGACAGGCAACTCTGGGGCCAACGTCCTGACTTTC
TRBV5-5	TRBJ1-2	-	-	CASSWGGRDYGYTF	TGTGCCAGCAGCTGGGGCGGACGGGACTATGGCTACACCTTC
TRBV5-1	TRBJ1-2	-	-	CASSLAGRDYGYTF	TGCGCCAGCAGCTTGGCGGGACGGGACTATGGCTACACCTTC
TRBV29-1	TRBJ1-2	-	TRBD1	CSVEPMGQSYGYTF	TGCAGCGTTGAGCCCATGGGACAGAGTTATGGCTACACCTTC
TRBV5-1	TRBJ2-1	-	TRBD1	CASSSYPGQGVNEQFF	TGCGCCAGCAGCTCCTACCCGGGACAGGGGGTCAATGAGCAGTTCTTC
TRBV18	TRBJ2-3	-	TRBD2	CASSPFGAGGTDTQYF	TGTGCCAGCTCACCCTTTGGAGCGGGAGGCACAGATACGCAGTATTTT